This entry features one TCR beta chain sequence. What this receptor recognizes is not known. Base qualities are not at hand, and no much larger clone is one base apart. V is reduced by 1 base and J by 1 base, leaving a spacing of 8 bases between them. Taken from cysteine to phenylalanine, the CDR3 has 14 residues. Just CDR3 DNA is preserved here, 42 bases in frame from base 1. The germline V gene encodes CDR1 MNHEY and CDR2 SVGEGT. This specimen belongs to a study of control samples from healthy donors and cancer patients (dated by TCRdb to the early 2020s). Libraries came from the immunoSEQ multiplex PCR assay. TCRdb carries this immuneACCESS record with in-frame sequences only. Its versions omit some clonotypes, under half of them owing to an unresolved V gene in the studies checked, with the rest unexplained. The sample table holds approximately 90,000 clones, of which around nine tenths were seen once. The ten largest clones represent around 21% of the sample.

Here the chain combines TRBV6-2 or TRBV6-3 and TRBJ2-7, with no D gene named confidently. Material: blood. The source is a young man in good health. The CDR3: CASSYYGDSYEQYF. The bases read TGTGCCAGCAGTTACTACGGCGATTCCTACGAGCAGTACTTC.